The T cell receptor (beta chain) described here comes from a study of blood T cell repertoires in COVID-19. Germline values: CDR1 MNHNS, CDR2 SASEGT. The CDR3 has 15 amino acids. The junction had 2 bases not matched to a gene; V was cut back by 0 bases and J by 4 bases. Profiled with immunoSEQ multiplex PCR; TCRdb holds only in-frame clones, not every one. The repertoire holds about 300,000 clones, 89% seen once, with nearly 6.5% in the top ten. The chain uses TRBV6-1 and TRBJ2-7; 11 nucleotides agree with TRBD1. The sequence derives from a man aged 18 to 29 who had recovered from COVID-19. The source material was peripheral blood. CDR3 protein: CASSEAGTGGYEQYF. The CDR3 DNA is TGTGCCAGCAGTGAAGCCGGGACAGGGGGTTACGAGCAGTACTTC.